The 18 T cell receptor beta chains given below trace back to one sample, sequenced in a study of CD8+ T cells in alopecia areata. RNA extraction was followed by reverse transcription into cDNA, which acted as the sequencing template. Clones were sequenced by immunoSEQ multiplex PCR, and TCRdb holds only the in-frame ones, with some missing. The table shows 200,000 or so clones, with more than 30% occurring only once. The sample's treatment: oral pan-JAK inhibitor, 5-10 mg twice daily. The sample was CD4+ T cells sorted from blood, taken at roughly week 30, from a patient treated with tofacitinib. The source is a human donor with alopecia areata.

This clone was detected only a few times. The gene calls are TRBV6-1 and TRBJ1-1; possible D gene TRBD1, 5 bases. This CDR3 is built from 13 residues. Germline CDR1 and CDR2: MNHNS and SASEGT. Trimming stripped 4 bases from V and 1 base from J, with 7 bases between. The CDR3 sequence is CASSVGGNTEAFF. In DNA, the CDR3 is TGTGCCAGCAGTGTGGGGGGGAACACTGAAGCTTTCTTT.

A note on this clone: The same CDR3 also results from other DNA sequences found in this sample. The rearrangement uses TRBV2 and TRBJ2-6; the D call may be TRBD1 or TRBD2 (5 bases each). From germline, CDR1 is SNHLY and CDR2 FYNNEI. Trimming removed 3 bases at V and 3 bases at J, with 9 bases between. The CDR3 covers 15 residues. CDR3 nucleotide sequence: TGTGCCAGCAGTGAGGGGGTGCGTGGGGCCAACGTCCTGACTTTC. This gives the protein CASSEGVRGANVLTF.

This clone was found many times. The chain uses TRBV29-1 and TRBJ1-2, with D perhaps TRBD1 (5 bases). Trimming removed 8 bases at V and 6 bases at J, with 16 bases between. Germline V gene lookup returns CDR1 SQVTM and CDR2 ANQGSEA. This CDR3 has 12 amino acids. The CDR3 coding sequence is TGCAGCACAAGACAGCTCTGGGATGGCTACACCTTC. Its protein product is CSTRQLWDGYTF.

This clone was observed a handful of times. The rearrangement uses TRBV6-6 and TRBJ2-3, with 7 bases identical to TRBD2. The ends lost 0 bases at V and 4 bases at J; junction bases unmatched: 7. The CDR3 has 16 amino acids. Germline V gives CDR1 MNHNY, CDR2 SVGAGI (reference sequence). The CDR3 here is CASSYSPRGVADTQYF. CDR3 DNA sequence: TGTGCCAGCAGTTACTCCCCTCGGGGGGTGGCAGATACGCAGTATTTT.

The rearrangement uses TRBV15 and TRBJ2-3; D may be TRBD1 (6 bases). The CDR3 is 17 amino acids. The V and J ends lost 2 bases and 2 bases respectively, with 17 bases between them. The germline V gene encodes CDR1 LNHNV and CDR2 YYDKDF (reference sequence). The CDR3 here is CATSRTGTQSVTDTQYF. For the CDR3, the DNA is TGTGCCACCAGCAGAACAGGGACACAAAGCGTCACAGATACGCAGTATTTT.

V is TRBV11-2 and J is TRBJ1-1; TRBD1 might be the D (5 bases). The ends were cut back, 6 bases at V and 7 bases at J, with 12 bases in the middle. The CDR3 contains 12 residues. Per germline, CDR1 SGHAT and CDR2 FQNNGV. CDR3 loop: CASRRTGLEAFF. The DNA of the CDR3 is TGTGCCAGCAGGAGAACAGGCCTTGAAGCTTTCTTT.

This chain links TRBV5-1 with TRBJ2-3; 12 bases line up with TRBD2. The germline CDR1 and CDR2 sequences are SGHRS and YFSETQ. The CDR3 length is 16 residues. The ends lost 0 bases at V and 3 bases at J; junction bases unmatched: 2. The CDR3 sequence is CASSLATSGGTDTQYF. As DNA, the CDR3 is TGCGCCAGCAGCTTGGCGACTAGCGGGGGTACAGATACGCAGTATTTT.

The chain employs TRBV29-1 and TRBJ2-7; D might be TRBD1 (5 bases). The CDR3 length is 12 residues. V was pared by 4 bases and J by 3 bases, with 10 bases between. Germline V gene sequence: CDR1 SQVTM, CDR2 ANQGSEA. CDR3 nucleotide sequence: TGCAGCGTTGCGCGCCAGGGCTACGAGCAGTACTTC. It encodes CSVARQGYEQYF.

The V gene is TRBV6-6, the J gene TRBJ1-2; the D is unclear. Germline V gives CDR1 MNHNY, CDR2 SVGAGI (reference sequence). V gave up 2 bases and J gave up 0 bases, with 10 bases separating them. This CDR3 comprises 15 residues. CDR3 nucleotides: TGTGCCAGCAGTTACCCCGGCAGTCCTAACTATGGCTACACCTTC. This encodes CASSYPGSPNYGYTF.

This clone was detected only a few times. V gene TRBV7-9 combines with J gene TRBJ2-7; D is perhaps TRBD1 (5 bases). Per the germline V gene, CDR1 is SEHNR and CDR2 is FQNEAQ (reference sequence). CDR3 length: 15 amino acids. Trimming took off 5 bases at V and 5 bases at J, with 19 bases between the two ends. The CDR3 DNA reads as TGTGCCAGCAGCCGACCGGGCCCAGGGAAGGACGAGCAGTACTTC. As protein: CASSRPGPGKDEQYF.

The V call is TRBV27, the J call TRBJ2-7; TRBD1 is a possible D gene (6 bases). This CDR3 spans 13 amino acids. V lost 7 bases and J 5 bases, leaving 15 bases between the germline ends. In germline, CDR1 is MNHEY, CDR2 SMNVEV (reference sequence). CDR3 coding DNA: TGTGCCAGCACTACCATGAGGGGGAACGAGCAGTACTTC. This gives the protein CASTTMRGNEQYF.

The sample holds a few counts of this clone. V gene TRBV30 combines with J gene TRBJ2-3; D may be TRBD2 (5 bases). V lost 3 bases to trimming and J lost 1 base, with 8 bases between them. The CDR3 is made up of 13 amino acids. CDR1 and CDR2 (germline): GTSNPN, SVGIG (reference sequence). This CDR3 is CAWRWRGTDTQYF. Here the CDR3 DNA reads TGTGCCTGGAGGTGGCGGGGCACAGATACGCAGTATTTT.

CDR3 protein: CASSWRGVVRDTQYF. CDR3 coding DNA: TGTGCCAGCAGTTGGAGGGGAGTAGTCCGAGATACGCAGTATTTT. The gene calls are TRBV6-5 and TRBJ2-3; tentatively, D is TRBD2 (6 bases). The CDR3 is 15 residues long. In germline, CDR1 is MNHEY, CDR2 SVGAGI. V shed 4 bases and J shed 5 bases, with 16 bases lying between them.

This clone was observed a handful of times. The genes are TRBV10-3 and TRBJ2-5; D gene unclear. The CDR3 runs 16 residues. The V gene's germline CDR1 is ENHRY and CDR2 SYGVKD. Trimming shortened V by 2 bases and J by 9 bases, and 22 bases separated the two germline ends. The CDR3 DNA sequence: TGTGCCATCAGTGAGAGTAGGGCGGACGGCCGATCGGCCCAGTACTTC. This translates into CAISESRADGRSAQYF.

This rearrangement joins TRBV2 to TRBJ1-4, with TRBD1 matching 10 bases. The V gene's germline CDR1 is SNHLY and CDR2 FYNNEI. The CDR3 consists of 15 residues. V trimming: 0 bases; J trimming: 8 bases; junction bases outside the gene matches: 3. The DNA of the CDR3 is TGTGCCAGCAGTGAAGCCGGGACAGGGGCGGAAAAACTGTTTTTT. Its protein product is CASSEAGTGAEKLFF.

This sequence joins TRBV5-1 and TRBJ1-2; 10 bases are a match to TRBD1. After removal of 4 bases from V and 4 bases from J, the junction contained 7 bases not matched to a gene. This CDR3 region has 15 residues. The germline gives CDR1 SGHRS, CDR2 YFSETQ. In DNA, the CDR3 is TGCGCCAGCAGCACCGGACAGGGGGTGGTCTATGGCTACACCTTC. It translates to CASSTGQGVVYGYTF.

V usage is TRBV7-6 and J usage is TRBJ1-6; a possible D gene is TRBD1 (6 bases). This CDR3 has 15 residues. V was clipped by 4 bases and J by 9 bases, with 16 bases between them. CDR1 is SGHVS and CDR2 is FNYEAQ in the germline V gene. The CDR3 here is CASSSLSQGSSPLHF. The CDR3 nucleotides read TGTGCCAGCAGCTCCCTTTCGCAGGGGAGTTCACCCCTCCACTTT.

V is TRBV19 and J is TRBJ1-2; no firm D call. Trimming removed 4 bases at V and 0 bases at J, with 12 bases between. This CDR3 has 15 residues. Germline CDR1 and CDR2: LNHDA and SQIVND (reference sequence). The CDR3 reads CASSNQAAANYGYTF. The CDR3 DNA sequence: TGTGCCAGTAGTAATCAGGCGGCAGCTAACTATGGCTACACCTTC. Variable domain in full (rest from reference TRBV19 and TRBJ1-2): DGGITQSPKYLFRKEGQNVTLSCEQNLNHDAMYWYRQDPGQGLRLIYYSQIVNDFQKGDIAEGYSVSREKKESFPLTVTSAQKNPTAFYLCASSNQAAANYGYTFGSGTRLTVV.